This is a list of T cell receptor beta chains from one sample in a study of cytomegalovirus exposure and HLA in healthy donors. Clones were read by immunoSEQ multiplex PCR, and TCRdb kept only the in-frame ones, dropping some. The sample contains about 160,000 clones, over 80% of which appear only once. The sequencing sample was made of PBMCs. Receptors originate from a male donor in good health and CMV-seropositive. Each CDR3 is given with its conserved first and last residue. The D gene is left open where the match is weak. For some rows the clone size is stated as once, few or many, or as a class when expanded; others skip it.

.	.	TRBV18	TRBJ2-1	15	CASSPETGTRDEQFF	TGTGCCAGCTCACCAGAGACAGGGACTAGGGATGAGCAGTTCTTC
.	.	TRBV5-6	TRBJ2-5	16	CASSAERSRGAETQYF	TGTGCCAGCAGCGCGGAGAGAAGTCGGGGGGCAGAGACCCAGTACTTC
.	TRBD2	TRBV9	TRBJ2-2	15	CASSAGTSGTGELFF	TGTGCCAGCAGCGCCGGGACTAGCGGGACCGGGGAGCTGTTTTTT
.	TRBD2	TRBV5-1	TRBJ2-3	16	CASSFGLAGPPDTQYF	TGCGCCAGCAGCTTCGGACTAGCGGGGCCCCCAGATACGCAGTATTTT
.	.	TRBV11-2	TRBJ1-6	13	CASSLGRNSPLHF	TGTGCCAGCAGCTTAGGCAGGAATTCACCCCTCCACTTT
.	.	TRBV2	TRBJ2-7	15	CASSEVTGPTYEQYF	TGTGCCAGCAGTGAAGTAACAGGGCCCACCTACGAGCAGTACTTC
few	TRBD2	TRBV11-2	TRBJ2-1	16	CASSFNSGRSYNEQFF	TGTGCCAGCAGCTTCAATAGCGGGCGCTCCTACAATGAGCAGTTCTTC
once	TRBD1	TRBV27	TRBJ1-2	12	CASSKDRDGYTF	TGTGCCAGCAGTAAGGACAGGGATGGCTACACCTTC
.	.	TRBV5-1	TRBJ2-3	13	CASSTTSTDTQYF	TGCGCCAGCAGCACGACTAGCACAGATACGCAGTATTTT
.	.	TRBV7-2	TRBJ1-1	12	CASSPGSTEAFF	TGTGCCAGCAGCCCGGGGAGCACTGAAGCTTTCTTT
.	TRBD2	TRBV19	TRBJ2-1	14	CASSIGLVANEQFF	TGTGCCAGTAGTATTGGACTAGTAGCCAATGAGCAGTTCTTC
.	.	TRBV7-9	TRBJ2-5	13	CAIRRGSMETQYF	TGTGCCATCCGGAGGGGCAGCATGGAGACCCAGTACTTC
.	.	TRBV7-9	TRBJ2-2	14	CASSSPDISGELFF	TGTGCCAGCAGCTCGCCAGACATCAGCGGGGAGCTGTTTTTT
.	.	TRBV6-1	TRBJ1-6	13	CASKRKGDSPLHF	TGTGCCAGCAAGCGGAAGGGGGATTCACCCCTCCACTTT
.	.	TRBV11-2	TRBJ2-7	14	CASSLDSSTYEQYF	TGTGCCAGCAGCCTGGACAGTAGTACCTACGAGCAGTACTTC
.	TRBD1	TRBV18	TRBJ2-7	16	CASSPYLRTGVVEQYF	TGTGCCAGCTCACCATACCTCCGGACAGGGGTTGTCGAGCAGTACTTC
once	.	TRBV5-1	TRBJ2-1	16	CASSLSWAGGLDEQFF	TGCGCCAGCAGCTTGAGTTGGGCTGGGGGCTTGGATGAGCAGTTCTTC
.	.	TRBV2	TRBJ2-5	14	CASPRDWGQETQYF	TGTGCCAGCCCTAGGGACTGGGGACAAGAGACCCAGTACTTC
once	.	TRBV7-9	TRBJ2-5	12	CASSFSGRAQYF	TGTGCCAGCAGCTTCAGCGGACGGGCCCAGTACTTC
.	TRBD2	TRBV4-3	TRBJ2-1	15	CASSQSFSGLLEQFF	TGCGCCAGCAGCCAGTCCTTTTCGGGACTACTAGAGCAGTTCTTC
once	.	TRBV5-1	TRBJ1-2	12	CASSLPDYGYTF	TGCGCCAGCAGCTTGCCGGACTATGGCTACACCTTC
.	.	TRBV7-7	TRBJ1-2	11	CASSPLDSIAF	TGTGCTAGCAGCCCCCTGGACAGTATAGCCTTC
.	.	TRBV29-1	TRBJ2-7	12	CSVPGLAYEQYF	TGCAGCGTGCCTGGGCTAGCTTACGAGCAGTACTTC
.	.	TRBV5-1	TRBJ2-3	15	CASSLAGTRPDTQYF	TGCGCCAGCAGCTTAGCGGGCACGCGGCCAGATACGCAGTATTTT
.	TRBD1	TRBV6-5	TRBJ1-3	15	CASSTDRDSGNTIYF	TGTGCCAGCAGTACCGACAGGGACTCTGGAAACACCATATATTTT
few	.	TRBV10-2	TRBJ2-5	13	CASIGSPLSTQYF	TGCGCCAGCATTGGCTCGCCCTTATCTACCCAGTACTTC
.	TRBD2	TRBV7-9	TRBJ2-1	15	CSSSGTSGNYNEQFF	TGTTCCAGCAGCGGAACTAGCGGAAACTACAATGAGCAGTTCTTC
.	.	TRBV7-2	TRBJ1-1	14	CASSPYPGGIEAFF	TGTGCCAGCAGCCCCTACCCGGGGGGCATTGAAGCTTTCTTT
.	TRBD1	TRBV9	TRBJ1-2	14	CASSGSTGVYGYTF	TGTGCCAGCAGCGGGTCGACAGGGGTATATGGCTACACCTTC
.	TRBD1	TRBV15	TRBJ1-2	15	CATSTGQGGNYGYTF	TGTGCCACCTCTACAGGACAGGGTGGAAACTATGGCTACACCTTC
.	.	TRBV5-1	TRBJ2-7	16	CASSESITRSIDEQYF	TGCGCCAGCAGCGAAAGCATCACTAGATCTATCGACGAGCAGTACTTC
.	.	TRBV30	TRBJ2-2	12	CAWKGGTGELFF	TGTGCCTGGAAAGGGGGTACCGGGGAGCTGTTTTTT
.	TRBD2	TRBV5-1	TRBJ2-1	19	CASSLRLAGPISSYNEQFF	TGCGCCAGCAGCTTAAGACTAGCGGGACCCATAAGTTCCTACAATGAGCAGTTCTTC
.	.	TRBV27	TRBJ1-1	13	CASSLTTGGEAFF	TGTGCCAGCAGCCTTACCACCGGGGGTGAAGCTTTCTTT
.	TRBD1	TRBV30	TRBJ1-1	13	CAWGTGRYTEAFF	TGTGCCTGGGGGACAGGGCGGTACACTGAAGCTTTCTTT
few	.	TRBV28	TRBJ2-2	13	CASSFMNTGELFF	TGTGCCAGCAGTTTTATGAACACCGGGGAGCTGTTTTTT
.	.	TRBV28	TRBJ1-1	15	CASSFGWAANTEAFF	TGTGCCAGCAGTTTTGGTTGGGCAGCGAACACTGAAGCTTTCTTT
.	.	TRBV7-2	TRBJ2-1	14	CASSLGTNLNEQFF	TGTGCCAGCAGCTTAGGGACAAACCTAAATGAGCAGTTCTTC
.	.	TRBV18	TRBJ1-2	13	CASSPTGNYGYTF	TGTGCCAGCTCACCTACAGGGAACTATGGCTACACCTTC
.	.	TRBV5-6	TRBJ2-5	13	CASSPPTIPVWYF	TGTGCCAGCAGCCCCCCGACTATCCCGGTTTGGTACTTC
once	TRBD1	TRBV19	TRBJ2-5	14	CASSIGQGAETQYF	TGTGCCAGTAGTATAGGACAGGGGGCCGAGACCCAGTACTTC
.	TRBD2	TRBV7-8	TRBJ2-7	15	CASSLVASGRSEQYF	TGTGCCAGCAGCTTAGTGGCTAGCGGGAGAAGCGAGCAGTACTTC
.	.	TRBV6-5	TRBJ2-5	14	CASSSGAVQETQYF	TGTGCCAGCAGTTCCGGAGCGGTCCAAGAGACCCAGTACTTC
.	TRBD1	TRBV5-4	TRBJ2-7	14	CASSSAQGSNEQYF	TGTGCCAGCAGCTCCGCACAGGGGTCCAACGAGCAGTACTTC
.	.	TRBV6-5	TRBJ1-6	16	CASSYSRDGGASPLHF	TGTGCCAGCAGTTACTCCAGGGATGGAGGGGCTTCACCCCTCCACTTT
.	TRBD2	TRBV28	TRBJ2-1	15	CASSGGLAAYNEQFF	TGTGCCAGCAGTGGGGGACTAGCGGCTTACAATGAGCAGTTCTTC
.	.	TRBV6-5	TRBJ2-5	13	CASSAPGVLTQYF	TGTGCCAGCAGTGCCCCGGGGGTTTTGACCCAGTACTTC
.	.	TRBV11-3	TRBJ1-2	14	CASSSTGTNYGYTF	TGTGCCAGCAGCTCGACCGGGACTAACTATGGCTACACCTTC